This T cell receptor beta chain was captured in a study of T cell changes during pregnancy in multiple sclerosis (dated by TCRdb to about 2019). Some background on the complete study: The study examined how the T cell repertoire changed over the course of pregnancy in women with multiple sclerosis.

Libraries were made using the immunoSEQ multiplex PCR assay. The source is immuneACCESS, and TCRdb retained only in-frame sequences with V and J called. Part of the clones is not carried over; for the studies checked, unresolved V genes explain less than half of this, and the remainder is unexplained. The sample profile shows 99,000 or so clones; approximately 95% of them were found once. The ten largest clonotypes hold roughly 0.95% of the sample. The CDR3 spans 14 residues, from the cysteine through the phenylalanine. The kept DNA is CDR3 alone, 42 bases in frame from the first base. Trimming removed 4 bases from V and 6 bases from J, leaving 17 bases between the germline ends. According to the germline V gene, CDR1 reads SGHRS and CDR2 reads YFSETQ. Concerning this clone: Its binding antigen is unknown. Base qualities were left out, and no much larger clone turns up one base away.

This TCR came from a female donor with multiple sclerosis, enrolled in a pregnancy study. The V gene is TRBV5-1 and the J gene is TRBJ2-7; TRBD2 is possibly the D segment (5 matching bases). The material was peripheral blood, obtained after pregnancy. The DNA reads TGCGCCAGCAGCACCGAGCCGGGGAACAGCGAGCAGTACTTC. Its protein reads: CASSTEPGNSEQYF.